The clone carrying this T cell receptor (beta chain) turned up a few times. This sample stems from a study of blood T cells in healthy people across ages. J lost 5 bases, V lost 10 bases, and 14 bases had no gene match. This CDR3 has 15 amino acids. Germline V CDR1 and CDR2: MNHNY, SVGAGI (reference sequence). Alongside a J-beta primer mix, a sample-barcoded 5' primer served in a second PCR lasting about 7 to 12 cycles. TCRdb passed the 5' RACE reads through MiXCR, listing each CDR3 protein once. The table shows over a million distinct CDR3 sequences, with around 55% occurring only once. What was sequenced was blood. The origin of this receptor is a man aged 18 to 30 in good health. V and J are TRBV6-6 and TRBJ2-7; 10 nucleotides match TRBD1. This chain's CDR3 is CATHTRDRGEDEQYF. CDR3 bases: TGTGCCACCCATACCAGGGACAGGGGCGAGGACGAGCAGTACTTC.